The source of this T cell receptor beta chain is a study of technical replicates of blood from a few donors (dated by TCRdb to the late 2010s). Libraries were prepared through the immunoSEQ multiplex PCR assay. TCRdb took over this immuneACCESS table, retaining in-frame rearrangements with V and J assigned. Such tables are incomplete; in checked studies, under half of the missing clones stem from an unresolved V gene, and the remainder is unexplained. The sample includes about 71,000 clones, with approximately 97% observed a single time. The ten biggest clones cover around 0.22% of the sample. Measured from the cysteine to the phenylalanine, the CDR3 is 15 residues long. Only the CDR3 region is kept as DNA, spanning 45 bases read in frame from base 1. As encoded in the germline V gene, CDR1 is SGHTS while CDR2 is YDEGEE. The trim is 2 bases for V and 3 bases for J, with a gap of 15 bases between the germline ends.

Remarks on this clone: The clone's antigen remains unknown. No much larger clone exists at a distance of one base, and base qualities are not known.

The source of this sequence is a human donor in good health. Recombination joined TRBV5-8 with TRBJ2-7; the best D guess is TRBD2, with 5 bases matching. The sequencing sample was made of T cells isolated from PBMCs. The nucleotide sequence reads TGTGCCAGCAGCTTAAGTGGGAGTTCGATCTACGAGCAGTACTTC. Translated, this is CASSLSGSSIYEQYF.